What follows is one TCR beta chain and its context. What it binds is not known. During its preparation, the TCRbeta library received unique molecular identifiers. Each CDR3 protein is one row after TCRdb ran MiXCR on the PCR reads. Of 350,000 to 500,000 distinct CDR3 sequences in the sample, roughly two fifths are singletons; the top ten hold roughly 27%. The sample belongs to a study of T-cell reconstitution after alpha-beta-depleted transplantation in children. Germline V gene sequence: CDR1 KGHDR, CDR2 SFDVKD. The V gene lost 4 bases and the J gene lost 5 bases, with 14 bases spanning the gap. The CDR3 has 14 residues. Study-level results: Counts and diversity of T cells one year after transplant came mostly from newly produced T cells. Several patients had high TCRbeta diversity at day 60; it came from surviving recipient T cells and thymic progenitors. As was reported, about two months after transplant, alpha-beta T cells came from several hundred expanded graft clones.

The rearrangement uses TRBV24-1 and TRBJ2-7, with D tentatively TRBD1 (6 bases). Specimen: PBMCs, collected before TCRalphabeta/CD19-depleted stem cell transplant. The sequence derives from a girl aged 2 to 9 with aplastic anemia, due to receive a stem cell transplant. The CDR3 nucleotides are TGTGCCACCAGTGAAGGGGGACCCCTCCACGAGCAGTACTTC. As protein: CATSEGGPLHEQYF.